Sequencing of this TCR beta chain was carried out in a study of Ad26.COV2.S vaccination and SARS-CoV-2 variants (dated by TCRdb to the early 2020s). For context, the study as a whole: Donors in the vaccine arm were drawn from COV1001, a phase I-IIa trial of Ad26.COV2.S in healthy adults that was multicentre, randomized, double-blind and placebo-controlled. Participants in the trial were split at random into five groups of five each, receiving low-dose or high-dose Ad26.COV2.S once or twice, or else placebo on both occasions. Ad26.COV2.S was administered intramuscularly at 5 x 10^10 or 1 x 10^11 viral particles, either as a single shot or as two shots given 56 days apart. Sequencing of the TCRbeta repertoire served to evaluate the specificity and breadth of SARS-CoV-2-reactive T cell receptors following Ad26.COV2.S vaccination. Investigators remained blinded to trial group allocation during experiments and outcome assessment. A total of roughly 32 samples were included in the TCR-sequenced set, comprising approximately 20 Ad26.COV2.S vaccine recipients, 5 placebo recipients and 8 SARS-CoV-2 convalescent individuals. The paper as a whole reports these results and caveats: The study lacked the statistical power to compare responses across vaccine doses or regimens. It was noted by the authors that total T cell responses may have been underestimated by the TCR breadth and depth analyses. Comparable non-spike TCR breadth was observed between vaccine and placebo recipients, consistent with only spike being contained in the vaccine. Substantial breadth of spike-specific CD8+ and CD4+ T cell responses was reported after vaccination. Spike-specific TCR breadth was higher in Ad26.COV2.S recipients than in placebo recipients (P = 0.0014).

TCRbeta CDR3 regions were sequenced with the immunoSEQ Assay. After extraction, genomic DNA underwent amplification by bias-controlled multiplex PCR, followed by high-throughput sequencing. The authors' analysis ran thus. To quantify the absolute abundance of every unique TCRbeta CDR3 region, sequences were collapsed and filtered. T cell fraction was estimated by normalizing TCRbeta template counts to usable DNA, with usable DNA measured through amplification of reference genes found in all nucleated cells. Repertoire TCRs were annotated as SARS-CoV-2-specific when V gene, CDR3 amino acid sequence and J gene were exactly matched to a known reactive TCR set. The reference SARS-CoV-2 TCR set came from MIRA and was filtered for enrichment in COVID-19-positive ImmuneCODE repertoires, removing public or cross-reactive TCRs. Drawing on the MIRA antigens, annotated TCRs were analysed further at the level of specific ORF or position within ORF. Breadth was defined as the number of annotated unique rearrangements divided by the total number of unique productive rearrangements, and depth was defined as the summed frequency of the annotated unique rearrangements. Group comparisons of TCR breadth used two-sided Wilcoxon rank-sum tests. In its TCRdb copy, this immuneACCESS table keeps in-frame sequences only and misses some clones. Where compared with another copy, unresolved V genes explain less than half of these, and the others have no known cause. V and J calls and clone size are those listed in that table; D and trimming were worked out from the DNA. Present in this sample are about 250,000 clones, more than 75% of which were seen just once. In total, the top ten clones hold less than 3.5% of the sample.

Comment on this clone: Its antigen is still unknown. Base qualities are not at hand, and no much larger clone is one base apart.

Taken with the paper, the label for treatment or condition translates to: 19 received Ad26.COV2.S at low or high dose, single or two shots; roughly five received placebo; per-sample allocation not given. For vaccine and placebo recipients, repertoires were sequenced using samples collected on day 63 after the first injection. Cohort 1b enrolled around 23 adults aged 18-55 years at a single site in Boston, USA, between 29 July and 7 August 2020. Ad26.COV2.S consisted of a replication-incompetent adenovirus type 26 vector by which a prefusion-stabilized SARS-CoV-2 spike protein from the original Wuhan strain was expressed. The germline V gene provides CDR1 MNHEY and CDR2 SVGAGI. V lost 6 bases and J lost 4 bases; the stretch between them is 18 bases long. Taken from cysteine to phenylalanine, the CDR3 has 15 residues. Here the CDR3 DNA is all that survives: 45 bases in frame from base 1.

Sequenced material: peripheral blood, taken in a trial of Ad26.COV2.S vaccine versus placebo. The receptor comes from a person aged 18 to 59 who received the Ad26.COV2.S COVID-19 vaccine or a placebo. The rearranged segments are TRBV6-5 and TRBJ1-2, and TRBD1 may be the D gene, going by 6 matching bases. The CDR3 region reads CASRSGVGGIYGYTF. The DNA sequence is as follows: TGTGCCAGCAGATCAGGCGTAGGGGGAATCTATGGCTACACCTTC.